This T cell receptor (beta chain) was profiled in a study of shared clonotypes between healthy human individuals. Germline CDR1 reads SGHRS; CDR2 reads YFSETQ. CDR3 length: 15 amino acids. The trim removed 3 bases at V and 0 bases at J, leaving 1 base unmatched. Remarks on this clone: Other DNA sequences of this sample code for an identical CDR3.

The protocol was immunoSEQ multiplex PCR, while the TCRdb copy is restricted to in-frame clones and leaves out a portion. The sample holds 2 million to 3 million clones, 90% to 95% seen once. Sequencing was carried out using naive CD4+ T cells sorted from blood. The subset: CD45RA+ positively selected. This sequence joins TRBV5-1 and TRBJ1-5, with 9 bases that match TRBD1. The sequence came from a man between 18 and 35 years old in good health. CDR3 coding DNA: TGCGCCAGCAGCTGGGGACAGGGTAGCAATCAGCCCCAGCATTTT. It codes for CASSWGQGSNQPQHF.